This TCR beta chain emerged from a study of vaccination and CD4 T cells after COVID-19. Study context: Post-COVID samples were collected a median about 94 days following diagnosis, spanning 35 to 161.

Treatment indicated: roughly 10-day PBMC culture with coronavirus spike peptide pools or control peptides (ViraFEST assay). This clonotype was detected only a few times. The antigen is undetermined. Researchers used the Oncomine TCR Beta short-read assay to sequence DNA from cultured CD4+ T cells. The template was genomic DNA from cultured CD4+ T cells. TCRdb re-called the PCR reads through MiXCR, storing one row per CDR3 protein. The sample holds about 12,000 distinct CDR3 sequences, approximately 58% seen once. The TCR was taken from a human donor who had recovered from COVID-19. Specimen: CD4+ T cells from blood, cultured in vitro.

The CDR3: CASSGPGGTQYF. CDR3 in DNA: TGTGCCAGCAGCGGGCCCGGGGGGACCCAGTACTTC. The chain recombines TRBV7-2 with TRBJ2-5, with a tentative D call TRBD2 (6 bases). Germline V gene sequence: CDR1 SGHTA, CDR2 FQGNSA. The CDR3 has 12 residues. The V end was cut by 5 bases, the J end by 7 bases, with 11 bases between.